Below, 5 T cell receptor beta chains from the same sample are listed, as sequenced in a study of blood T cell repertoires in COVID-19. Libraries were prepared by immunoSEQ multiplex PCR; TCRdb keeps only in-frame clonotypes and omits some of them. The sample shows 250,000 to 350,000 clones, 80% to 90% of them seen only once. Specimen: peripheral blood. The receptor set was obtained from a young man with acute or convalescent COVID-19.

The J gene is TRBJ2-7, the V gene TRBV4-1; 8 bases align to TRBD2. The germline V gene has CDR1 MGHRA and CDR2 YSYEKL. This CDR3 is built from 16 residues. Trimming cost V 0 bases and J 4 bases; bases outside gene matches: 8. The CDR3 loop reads CASSQDRSSGKYEQYF. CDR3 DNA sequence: TGCGCCAGCAGCCAAGATCGGAGTAGCGGGAAGTACGAGCAGTACTTC.

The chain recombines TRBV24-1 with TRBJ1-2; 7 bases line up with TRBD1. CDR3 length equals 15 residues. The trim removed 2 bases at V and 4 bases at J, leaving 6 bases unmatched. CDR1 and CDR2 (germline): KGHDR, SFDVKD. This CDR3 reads CATSDSRQGFYGYTF. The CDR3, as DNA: TGTGCCACCAGTGATTCTCGACAGGGATTCTATGGCTACACCTTC.

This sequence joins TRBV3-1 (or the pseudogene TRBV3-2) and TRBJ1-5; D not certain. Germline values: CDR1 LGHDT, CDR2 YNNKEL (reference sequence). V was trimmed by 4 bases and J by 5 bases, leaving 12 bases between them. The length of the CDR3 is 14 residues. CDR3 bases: TGTGCCAGCAGCCTCGGGGTCTCGGATCAGCCCCAGCATTTT. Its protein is CASSLGVSDQPQHF.

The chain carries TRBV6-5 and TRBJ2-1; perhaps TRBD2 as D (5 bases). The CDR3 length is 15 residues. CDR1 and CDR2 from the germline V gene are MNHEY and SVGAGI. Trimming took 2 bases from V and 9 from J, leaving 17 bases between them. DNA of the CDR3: TGTGCCAGCAGTTACCGAAGGGTAACTGGGAGTGAGCAGTTCTTC. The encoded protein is CASSYRRVTGSEQFF.

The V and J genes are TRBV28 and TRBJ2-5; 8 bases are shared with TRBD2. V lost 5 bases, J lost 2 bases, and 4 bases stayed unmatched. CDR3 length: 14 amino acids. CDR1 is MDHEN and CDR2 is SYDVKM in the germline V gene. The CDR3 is CASSREGTQETQYF. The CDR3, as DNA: TGTGCCAGCAGTCGGGAGGGAACTCAAGAGACCCAGTACTTC.